Shown below are 11 T cell receptor beta chains from a single sample sequenced in a study of CD8+CD57+ T cells in acquired aplastic anemia. TCR beta VDJ and CDR3 were profiled, and genomic DNA was the template. TCRdb used MiXCR to reprocess the reads, holding one entry per CDR3 protein. The sample consists of over 100,000 distinct CDR3 sequences, 41% of them appearing once. The source material was sorted CD4+, CD8+, or CD8+CD57+ T cells (not recorded which) from PBMCs. Every receptor here comes from a human donor in good health, serving as a control.

This clonotype occurred many times. The genes are TRBV30 and TRBJ1-6, with D possibly matching TRBD1 (6 bases). V lost 3 bases, J lost 10 bases, and 13 bases lay in between. Germline V CDR1 and CDR2: GTSNPN, SVGIG (reference sequence). The CDR3 loop spans 13 amino acids. CDR3 nucleotides: TGTGCCTGGAGCCCAGGGGAAGGGTCACCCCTCCACTTT. Amino acids: CAWSPGEGSPLHF. Using reference TRBV30 and TRBJ1-6 for the parts outside the CDR3, the full variable domain is SQTIHQWPATLVQPVGSPLSLECTVEGTSNPNLYWYRQAAGRGLQLLFYSVGIGQISSEVPQNLSASRPQDRQFILSSKKLLLSDSGFYLCAWSPGEGSPLHFGNGTRLTVT.

The gene calls are TRBV10-3 and TRBJ2-1; the D call may be TRBD1 or TRBD2 (5 bases each). The germline V gene has CDR1 ENHRY and CDR2 SYGVKD. The CDR3 consists of 16 residues. Trimming left V 6 bases short and J 9 bases short, with 24 bases between. CDR3 coding DNA: TGTGCCATCAGGGGACCAACCCACATGGGGCGTGGTGAGCAGTTCTTC. It encodes CAIRGPTHMGRGEQFF.

This clonotype was seen at least ten times. The rearrangement joins TRBV7-9 to TRBJ2-6; D is unclear. Germline CDR1 SEHNR, CDR2 FQNEAQ (reference sequence). V lost 5 bases and J lost 12, with 20 bases in between. The CDR3 spans 15 residues. CDR3 bases: TGTGCCAGCAGCCCAACCGGCCCAAGGGCTCCCGTCCTGACTTTC. This translates into CASSPTGPRAPVLTF.

This clonotype was seen at least ten times. This CDR3 reads CASSLAGRGTEAFF. The DNA for the CDR3 is TGTGCCAGCAGCCTAGCAGGTCGAGGGACTGAAGCTTTCTTT. The chain carries TRBV3-1 and TRBJ1-1; no definite D call. This CDR3 has 14 amino acids. Looked up from germline, CDR1 is LGHDT and CDR2 is YNNKEL (reference sequence). Trimming cost V 4 bases and J 5 bases, with 14 bases left between them. Complete variable domain (other parts from reference TRBV3-1 and TRBJ1-1): DTAVSQTPKYLVTQMGNDKSIKCEQNLGHDTMYWYKQDSKKFLKIMFSYNNKELIINETVPNRFSPKSPDKAHLNLHINSLELGDSAVYFCASSLAGRGTEAFFGQGTRLTVV.

V is TRBV14 and J is TRBJ1-1; no reliable D call. V was trimmed by 3 bases and J by 0 bases, leaving 8 bases between them. Germline V gene lookup returns CDR1 SGHDN and CDR2 FVKESK. The CDR3 has 14 amino acids. As DNA, the CDR3 is TGTGCCAGCAGCCAGGACCGATTGAACACTGAAGCTTTCTTT. Amino acid sequence: CASSQDRLNTEAFF.

This clonotype has ten or more counts. The V and J genes are TRBV7-6 and TRBJ1-6; tentative D call: TRBD1 (5 bases). The CDR3 totals 15 residues. Germline V gives CDR1 SGHVS, CDR2 FNYEAQ. Deletions cut 1 base from V and 5 bases from J, with 9 bases between. CDR3: CASSLESGHNSPLHF. Written as DNA, the CDR3 is TGTGCCAGCAGCTTAGAGTCAGGGCATAATTCACCCCTCCACTTT. The full variable domain, with the rest looked up from reference TRBV7-6 and TRBJ1-6, is GAGVSQSPRYKVTKRGQDVALRCDPISGHVSLYWYRQALGQGPEFLTYFNYEAQQDKSGLPNDRFSAERPEGSISTLTIQRTEQRDSAMYRCASSLESGHNSPLHFGNGTRLTVT.

The sample holds many counts of this clonotype. CDR3 in DNA: TGCGCCAGCAGCCCCACAGGCACGAACACCGGGGAGCTGTTTTTT. Translated, it gives CASSPTGTNTGELFF. The chain carries TRBV5-1 and TRBJ2-2; D may be TRBD1 (5 bases). The germline V and J ends were trimmed by 4 bases and 0 bases, with 10 bases remaining between them. The CDR3 runs 15 residues. Per the germline V gene, CDR1 is SGHRS and CDR2 is YFSETQ.

This clonotype was seen many times. V is TRBV12-3 or TRBV12-4 and J is TRBJ2-7; perhaps D is TRBD1 or TRBD2 (5 bases each). The CDR3 runs 12 residues. V lost 4 bases to trimming and J lost 4 bases, with 8 bases between them. CDR3 bases: TGTGCCAGCAGTTGGGGACCTTACGAGCAGTACTTC. It codes for CASSWGPYEQYF.

As to this clonotype: This may stem from a read error, because a much larger clone lies one nucleotide away. The chain employs TRBV5-1 and TRBJ2-1; TRBD2 matches 8 bases. The CDR3 contains 16 residues. CDR1 is SGHRS and CDR2 is YFSETQ in the germline V gene. The CDR3 sequence is CASSLLAGTSYNERFF. Written as DNA, the CDR3 is TGCGCCAGCAGCTTGTTAGCGGGGACAAGCTACAATGAGCGGTTCTTC.

The V call is TRBV29-1, the J call TRBJ2-7, with D unclear. This CDR3 comprises 11 residues. V lost 5 bases and J 3 bases, leaving 8 bases between the germline ends. Germline values: CDR1 SQVTM, CDR2 ANQGSEA. CDR3 protein: CSVKVFYEQYF. CDR3 nucleotides: TGCAGCGTTAAGGTCTTCTACGAGCAGTACTTC.

The CDR3 is CATKKGAFENEKLFF. Here the CDR3 DNA reads TGTGCCACCAAGAAAGGGGCCTTCGAGAATGAAAAACTGTTTTTT. The chain couples TRBV19 to TRBJ1-4, with a tentative D call TRBD1 (5 bases). The CDR3 has 15 amino acids. Germline V gives CDR1 LNHDA, CDR2 SQIVND (reference sequence). Trimming took 10 bases from V and 5 from J, leaving 20 bases between them.